The T cell receptor beta chain described here comes from a study of T cell changes during pregnancy in multiple sclerosis. TCRdb keeps only in-frame clones here, not all; method: immunoSEQ multiplex PCR. The data contain roughly 100,000 clones, under 95% of them singletons. Deletions cut 6 bases from V and 0 bases from J, with 11 bases between. The CDR3 runs 14 residues. The germline CDR1 and CDR2 sequences are MNHNY and SVGAGI (reference sequence). The source was peripheral blood, collected after pregnancy. The chain has TRBV6-6 and TRBJ2-5; possible D gene TRBD2, 6 bases. The clonotype comes from a female donor with multiple sclerosis, enrolled in a pregnancy study. The CDR3 DNA sequence: TGTGCCAGCAGAGCGACTAGGGACCAAGAGACCCAGTACTTC. Its protein is CASRATRDQETQYF.